The 13 T cell receptor beta chains reported below all come from one sample, sequenced in a study of OX40 agonist ivuxolimab in advanced cancers. Assay used: immunoSEQ multiplex PCR; TCRdb lists only in-frame clones, some missing. Of some 68,000 clones listed, about 87% are singletons. Source: CD4+ or CD8+ T cells sorted from blood, taken in a trial of the OX40 agonist ivuxolimab. The receptors here all came from an adult with an advanced solid tumor such as melanoma, head and neck, liver or kidney cancer.

The chain combines TRBV30 with TRBJ2-5; D gene ambiguous. V dropped 3 bases and J dropped 7 bases, with 9 bases sitting between them. There are 11 residues in the CDR3. The germline gives CDR1 GTSNPN, CDR2 SVGIG (reference sequence). This chain's CDR3 is CAWSSPWTQYF. CDR3 sequence (DNA): TGTGCCTGGAGCTCCCCGTGGACCCAGTACTTC.

The V call is TRBV29-1, the J call TRBJ1-1, with D hard to call. Germline CDR1 reads SQVTM; CDR2 reads ANQGSEA. CDR3 size: 13 residues. V shed 6 bases and J shed 0 bases, with 11 bases lying between them. CDR3 in amino acids: CSVTVVLNTEAFF. The CDR3 bases are TGCAGCGTGACGGTGGTACTGAACACTGAAGCTTTCTTT.

The V call is TRBV5-1, the J call TRBJ2-2, with 10 bases lining up with TRBD2. The CDR3 contains 17 residues. Germline V lookup: CDR1 SGHRS, CDR2 YFSETQ. Trimming removed 0 bases from V and 3 bases from J; junction bases left unmatched: 5. The CDR3 sequence is CASSLVVAGGHTGELFF. In DNA, the CDR3 is TGCGCCAGCAGCTTGGTGGTAGCGGGAGGCCACACCGGGGAGCTGTTTTTT.

This chain connects TRBV6-5 to TRBJ1-5; no definite D call. Germline CDR1 reads MNHEY; CDR2 reads SVGAGI. The CDR3 spans 13 residues. With 6 bases removed from V and 4 bases from J, the gap between germline ends came to 10 bases. The CDR3 bases are TGTGCCAGCAGACGAAGCACTAATCAGCCCCAGCATTTT. It codes for CASRRSTNQPQHF.

The genes are TRBV4-1 and TRBJ1-1; perhaps TRBD1 as D (5 bases). Germline V gives CDR1 MGHRA, CDR2 YSYEKL. Trimming pared 0 bases from V and 3 bases from J, leaving 11 bases between. This CDR3 comprises 15 residues. The CDR3: CASSQDVQGYTEAFF. The CDR3 DNA reads as TGCGCCAGCAGCCAAGACGTCCAGGGCTACACTGAAGCTTTCTTT.

The chain has TRBV23-1 and TRBJ2-3; weak D call: TRBD2 (6 bases). TRBV23-1 is designated an ORF whose function remains uncertain. The CDR3 is 15 residues long. Trimming removed 4 bases at V and 8 bases at J, with 19 bases between. This CDR3 is CASSPPAGLPPTQYF. The CDR3 nucleotides are TGCGCCAGCAGTCCCCCAGCGGGCCTGCCCCCTACGCAGTATTTT.

The chain employs TRBV5-1 and TRBJ1-3; D gene uncertain. Germline CDR1 is SGHRS and CDR2 is YFSETQ. This CDR3 spans 16 amino acids. Trimming pared 4 bases from V and 0 bases from J, leaving 14 bases between. The CDR3 sequence: CASSEWQRSSGNTIYF. In nucleotides, the CDR3 is TGCGCCAGCAGCGAATGGCAACGGAGCTCTGGAAACACCATATATTTT.

This chain uses TRBV2 with TRBJ2-1; maybe TRBD2 (5 bases). Between the trimmed V and J ends, which lost 3 bases and 5 bases, there was a span of 8 bases. This CDR3 region has 13 residues. Germline CDR1 SNHLY, CDR2 FYNNEI. CDR3 amino acids: CASSETINNEQFF. The CDR3 coding sequence is TGTGCCAGCAGTGAGACTATTAACAATGAGCAGTTCTTC.

V is TRBV9 and J is TRBJ2-3; TRBD1 aligns across 11 bases. Germline loops: CDR1 SGDLS, CDR2 YYNGEE. V lost 4 bases to trimming and J lost 2 bases; unmatched junction nucleotides: 9. The CDR3 extends over 17 amino acids. The DNA of the CDR3 is TGTGCCAGCAGCCCCCATCCGGGACAGGGGGACACAGATACGCAGTATTTT. Translation: CASSPHPGQGDTDTQYF. The full variable domain, rest sourced from reference TRBV9 and TRBJ2-3, is DSGVTQTPKHLITATGQRVTLRCSPRSGDLSVYWYQQSLDQGLQFLIQYYNGEERAKGNILERFSAQQFPDLHSELNLSSLELGDSALYFCASSPHPGQGDTDTQYFGPGTRLTVL.

The V call is TRBV4-1, the J call TRBJ2-2; 10 bases line up with TRBD2. CDR3 size: 18 residues. The V segment lost 4 bases and the J segment 5 bases; nucleotides outside the gene matches: 13. Germline V gives CDR1 MGHRA, CDR2 YSYEKL. The CDR3 DNA is TGCGCCAGCAGCCTCCGGGTAGCGGGAGGTCTTGGTACCGGGGAGCTGTTTTTT. Translation: CASSLRVAGGLGTGELFF.

The chain employs TRBV4-1 and TRBJ1-2; TRBD1 aligns across 9 bases. J gave up 3 bases and V 1 base, and 9 bases lay outside the gene matches. In germline, CDR1 is MGHRA, CDR2 YSYEKL. This CDR3 comprises 17 residues. CDR3 DNA sequence: TGCGCCAGCAGCCAAGTTGAATCGACAGGGGGTGACTATGGCTACACCTTC. This gives the protein CASSQVESTGGDYGYTF.

V usage is TRBV27 and J usage is TRBJ2-3; TRBD2 matches 7 bases. The CDR3 sequence is 15 residues long. CDR1 MNHEY and CDR2 SMNVEV come from the germline V gene (reference sequence). V trimming: 3 bases; J trimming: 3 bases; junction bases outside the gene matches: 6. CDR3 bases: TGTGCCAGCAGTTTCTGGGGGAGGGGAACAGATACGCAGTATTTT. Residues: CASSFWGRGTDTQYF.

The chain recombines TRBV28 with TRBJ2-2; D may be TRBD2 (5 bases). CDR1 is MDHEN and CDR2 is SYDVKM in the germline V gene. The CDR3 is 10 amino acids. With 9 bases removed from V and 8 bases from J, the gap between germline ends came to 7 bases. The CDR3 loop is CASGRGELFF. The CDR3 DNA reads TGTGCCAGTGGGAGAGGGGAGCTGTTTTTT.